A selection of T cell receptor beta chains follows, all from one sample in a study of cytomegalovirus exposure and HLA in healthy donors. The protocol was immunoSEQ multiplex PCR, while the TCRdb copy is restricted to in-frame clones and leaves out a portion. The sample consists of approximately 89,000 clones, 55% to 80% of them appearing once. Source material: PBMCs. These receptors came from a female donor in good health and CMV-seronegative. The CDR3 runs from the conserved cysteine through the conserved F or W. The order of the fields is J gene, D gene, clone size, V gene, CDR3 protein, CDR3 DNA. The D gene is left open where the match is weak. Clone size is given for some rows only: seen once, a few or many times, or a class if the clone is expanded.

TRBJ2-3	NA	NA	TRBV5-1	CASSSRQQGGTDTQYF	TGCGCCAGCAGCTCCAGGCAACAGGGTGGGACAGATACGCAGTATTTT
TRBJ2-7	NA	NA	TRBV28	CASSLWAYYEQYF	TGTGCCAGCAGCCTATGGGCCTACTACGAGCAGTACTTC
TRBJ2-1	NA	once	TRBV7-9	CASTQVSEQFF	TGTGCCAGCACCCAGGTTAGTGAGCAGTTCTTC
TRBJ2-5	TRBD2	NA	TRBV6-6	CASSYSAGGLQETQYF	TGTGCCAGCAGTTACTCAGCGGGGGGCCTCCAAGAGACCCAGTACTTC
TRBJ2-7	NA	NA	TRBV10-3	CAISPGHDDYEQYF	TGTGCCATCAGCCCGGGACACGATGACTACGAGCAGTACTTC
TRBJ1-2	TRBD1	once	TRBV6-6	CASRNRGGGGYTF	TGTGCCAGCAGAAACAGGGGAGGAGGTGGCTACACCTTC
TRBJ2-7	TRBD1	NA	TRBV5-4	CASSRLGGIREQYF	TGTGCCAGCAGCCGCCTAGGGGGCATCCGCGAGCAGTACTTC
TRBJ2-3	NA	few	TRBV19	CASTSGEGTDTQYF	NA
TRBJ2-7	NA	NA	TRBV10-2	CASASVSYEQYF	TGCGCCAGCGCTAGCGTTTCCTACGAGCAGTACTTC
TRBJ1-4	NA	NA	TRBV29-1	CSVGERANEKLFF	TGCAGCGTTGGTGAGCGGGCTAATGAAAAACTGTTTTTT
TRBJ2-7	NA	NA	TRBV4-1	CASSQDRLVKSYEQYF	TGCGCCAGCAGCCAAGATCGGCTAGTTAAGTCCTACGAGCAGTACTTC
TRBJ1-2	TRBD1	NA	TRBV27	CASSDRDYGYTF	TGTGCCAGCAGTGACAGGGACTATGGCTACACCTTC
TRBJ2-7	NA	NA	TRBV28	CASSLPQGTYEQYF	TGTGCCAGCAGTTTACCTCAGGGTACCTACGAGCAGTACTTC
TRBJ2-5	TRBD2	NA	TRBV9	CASSVEGSAGGETQYF	TGTGCCAGCAGCGTAGAAGGATCGGCGGGAGGAGAGACCCAGTACTTC
TRBJ2-7	TRBD1	few	TRBV5-7	CASSRGTGFTYEQYF	TGTGCCAGCAGCAGGGGGACAGGTTTTACCTACGAGCAGTACTTC
TRBJ1-1	NA	NA	TRBV10-3	CAISPTGGSTNTEAFF	TGTGCCATCAGTCCAACCGGGGGAAGCACCAACACTGAAGCTTTCTTT
TRBJ1-1	NA	NA	TRBV29-1	CSVEDLLLSERNTEAFF	TGCAGCGTTGAAGATCTTCTGCTCTCGGAGAGGAACACTGAAGCTTTCTTT
TRBJ1-5	TRBD1	NA	TRBV2	CASKGAQRQPQHF	TGTGCCAGCAAGGGGGCGCAACGGCAGCCCCAGCATTTT
TRBJ1-2	TRBD1	NA	TRBV5-1	CASSPGQPNYGYTF	TGCGCCAGCAGCCCGGGACAGCCAAACTATGGCTACACCTTC
TRBJ2-5	NA	NA	TRBV21-1	CAQGAGLEETQYF	TGTGCCCAGGGGGCAGGTTTGGAAGAGACCCAGTACTTC
TRBJ2-7	TRBD1	NA	TRBV2	CASTGTGVVGQYF	TGTGCCAGCACTGGGACAGGGGTTGTTGGGCAGTACTTC
TRBJ1-2	NA	NA	TRBV30	CAWSVRGGLPSGGYTF	TGTGCCTGGAGTGTACGGGGAGGACTCCCCTCAGGTGGCTACACCTTC
TRBJ1-5	TRBD1	NA	TRBV19	CASCKTGVNQPQHF	TGTGCCAGTTGTAAGACAGGGGTTAATCAGCCCCAGCATTTT
TRBJ2-1	NA	NA	TRBV4-2	CASSQVPLGEYNEQFF	TGTGCCAGCAGCCAAGTGCCTCTCGGGGAGTACAATGAGCAGTTCTTC
TRBJ2-1	NA	once	TRBV11-2	CASSLVGGPLGYEQFF	TGTGCCAGCAGCTTAGTAGGCGGCCCCTTAGGCTATGAGCAGTTCTTC
TRBJ2-1	TRBD2	NA	TRBV5-1	CASSLGFSSGSMNEQFF	TGCGCCAGCAGCTTGGGTTTTTCCAGCGGGAGTATGAATGAGCAGTTCTTC